Listed here are 6 T cell receptor beta chains from one sample, sequenced in a study of long-term antiretroviral therapy in people with HIV. The libraries were made with immunoSEQ v3.0 at survey level. The method was immunoSEQ multiplex PCR; TCRdb's version includes in-frame clones alone and lacks a portion of them. The sample holds some 23,000 clones, around 80% seen once. Specimen: unsorted PBMCs, collected 0.3 years after starting antiretroviral therapy. Source of these receptors: a middle-aged man with HIV.

The J gene is TRBJ1-1, the V gene TRBV9; D unclear. The germline V and J ends were trimmed by 3 bases and 2 bases, with 8 bases remaining between them. Germline-derived CDR1 and CDR2 are SGDLS and YYNGEE. This CDR3 contains 13 residues. CDR3 nucleotides: TGTGCCAGCAGCGAGGGTTTCAACACTGAAGCTTTCTTT. Its translation: CASSEGFNTEAFF.

CDR3 amino acids: CASSTRQGLYEQYF. CDR3 nucleotides: TGTGCCAGCAGCACCAGACAGGGACTCTACGAGCAGTACTTC. The V and J genes are TRBV7-2 and TRBJ2-7; D possibly corresponds to TRBD1 (7 bases). Germline lookup yields CDR1 SGHTA and CDR2 FQGNSA. The CDR3 runs to 14 residues. Trimming removed 5 bases from V and 3 bases from J, with 14 bases in between.

J is TRBJ1-1 and V is TRBV15; D not resolved. Germline loops: CDR1 LNHNV, CDR2 YYDKDF (reference sequence). The ends were cut back, 8 bases at V and 3 bases at J, with 25 bases in the middle. The CDR3 contains 17 residues. CDR3 in DNA: TGTGCCACCCGACCCGAAACGCGGGGTCCGAAAGACACTGAAGCTTTCTTT. As protein: CATRPETRGPKDTEAFF.

This clone was counted a single time. The chain links TRBV12-5 to TRBJ1-4, with TRBD1 as a possible D gene (6 bases). Germline V lookup: CDR1 LGHNT, CDR2 FRNRAP. The CDR3 contains 19 residues. V lost 2 bases, J lost 3 bases, and 22 bases lay in between. The DNA of the CDR3 is TGTGCTAGTGGTTTGTTCTTACGGGCGGTCGGGGGGCCTAATGAAAAACTGTTTTTT. Residues: CASGLFLRAVGGPNEKLFF.

This rearrangement joins TRBV30 to TRBJ1-5, with unresolved D. Trimming removed 4 bases at V and 3 bases at J, with 16 bases between. The CDR3 has 15 amino acids. Germline assignment: CDR1 GTSNPN and CDR2 SVGIG (reference sequence). The chain's CDR3 is CAWKKSDRDNQPQHF. The CDR3 DNA follows: TGTGCCTGGAAAAAGTCGGACCGAGACAATCAGCCCCAGCATTTT.

The chain recombines TRBV4-3 with TRBJ1-6; D gene uncertain. Germline CDR1 reads LGHNA; CDR2 reads YSLEER. V was cut by 0 bases and J by 5 bases, with 14 bases left in between. The CDR3 runs 17 residues. The chain's CDR3 is CASSQDRLRGNNSPLHF. The CDR3 nucleotides read TGCGCCAGCAGCCAAGATCGCCTTCGGGGAAATAATTCACCCCTCCACTTT.